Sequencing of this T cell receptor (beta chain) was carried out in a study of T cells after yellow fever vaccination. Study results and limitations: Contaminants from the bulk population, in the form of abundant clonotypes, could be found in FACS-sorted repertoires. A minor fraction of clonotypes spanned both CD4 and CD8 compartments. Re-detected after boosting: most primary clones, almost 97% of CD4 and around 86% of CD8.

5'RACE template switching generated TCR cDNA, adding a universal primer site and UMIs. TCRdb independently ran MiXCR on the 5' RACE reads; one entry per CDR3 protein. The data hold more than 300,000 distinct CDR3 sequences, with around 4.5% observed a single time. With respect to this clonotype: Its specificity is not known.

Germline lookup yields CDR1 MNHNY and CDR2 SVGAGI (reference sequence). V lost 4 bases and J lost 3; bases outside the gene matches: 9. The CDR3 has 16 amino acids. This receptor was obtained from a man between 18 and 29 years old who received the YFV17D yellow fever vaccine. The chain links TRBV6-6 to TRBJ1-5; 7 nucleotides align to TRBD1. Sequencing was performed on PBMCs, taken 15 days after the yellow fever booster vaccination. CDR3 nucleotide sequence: TGTGCCAGCAGTTCCCCGGACAGGCTCAACAATCAGCCCCAGCATTTT. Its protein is CASSSPDRLNNQPQHF.